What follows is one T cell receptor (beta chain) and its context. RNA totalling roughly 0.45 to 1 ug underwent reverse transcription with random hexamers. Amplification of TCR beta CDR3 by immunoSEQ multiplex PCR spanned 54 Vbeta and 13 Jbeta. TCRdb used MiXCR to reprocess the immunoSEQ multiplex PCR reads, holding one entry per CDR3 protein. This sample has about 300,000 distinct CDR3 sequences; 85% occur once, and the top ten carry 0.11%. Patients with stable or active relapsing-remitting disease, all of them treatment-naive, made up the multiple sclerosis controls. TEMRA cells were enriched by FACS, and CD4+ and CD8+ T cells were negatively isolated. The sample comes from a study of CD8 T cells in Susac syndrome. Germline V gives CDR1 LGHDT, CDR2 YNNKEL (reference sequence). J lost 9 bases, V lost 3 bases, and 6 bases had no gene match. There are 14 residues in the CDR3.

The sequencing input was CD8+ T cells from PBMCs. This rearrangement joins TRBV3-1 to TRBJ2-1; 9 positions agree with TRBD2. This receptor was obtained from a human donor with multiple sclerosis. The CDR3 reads CASSQTGTSLEQFF. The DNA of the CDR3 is TGTGCCAGCAGCCAGACCGGGACTAGCCTTGAGCAGTTCTTC.